These T cell receptor beta chains were read from a single sample in a study of shared clonotypes between healthy human individuals. The data were produced by immunoSEQ multiplex PCR, yet TCRdb's version contains in-frame clones alone and is incomplete. The sample has 650,000 to 800,000 clones, 90% to 95% seen once; the top ten hold nearly 25%. The sequencing input was naive CD8+ T cells sorted from blood. These receptor sequences come from a man aged 30-40 years in good health. The CDR3 runs from the conserved cysteine through the conserved F or W. Fields, in order: J gene, D gene, V gene, CDR3 DNA, CDR3 protein. The D gene is left open where the match is weak.

TRBJ2-7 | - | TRBV5-1 | TGCGCCAGCAGCTTGGAGGCGGGGAGGTTGTCCTACGAGCAGTACTTC | CASSLEAGRLSYEQYF
TRBJ1-5 | TRBD1 | TRBV27 | TGTGCCAGCAGTTTCCTGGGGACAGACCATAGCAATCAGCCCCAGCATTTT | CASSFLGTDHSNQPQHF
TRBJ1-1 | - | TRBV5-6 | TGTGCCAGCAGCTCAGGACGAGGTGGTGAAGCTTTCTTT | CASSSGRGGEAFF
TRBJ2-7 | TRBD2 | TRBV27 | TGTGCCAGCAAGGAATCTAGCGGGAGGCAGGTATACGAGCAGTACTTC | CASKESSGRQVYEQYF
TRBJ2-1 | - | TRBV4-3 | TGCGCCAGCAGCCAGGGAGACAGGTACAATGAGCAGTTCTTC | CASSQGDRYNEQFF
TRBJ2-2 | TRBD2 | TRBV6-6 | TGTGCCAGCAGACGGACTAGCGACACCGGGGAGCTGTTTTTT | CASRRTSDTGELFF
TRBJ2-7 | TRBD1 | TRBV4-3 | TGCGCCAGCAGCCAAGAGGGACAGGGAACCTACGAGCAGTACTTC | CASSQEGQGTYEQYF
TRBJ1-5 | TRBD1 | TRBV6-5 | TGTGCCAGCCGGGCAGGGGGCTATCAGCCCCAGCATTTT | CASRAGGYQPQHF
TRBJ2-1 | TRBD1 | TRBV28 | TGTGCCAGCACTAACAGGGGATTCTACAATGAGCAGTTCTTC | CASTNRGFYNEQFF
TRBJ2-1 | TRBD1 | TRBV19 | TGTGCCAGTAGTACCGGGACAGGGATGAATGAGCAGTTCTTC | CASSTGTGMNEQFF
TRBJ1-2 | - | TRBV9 | TGTGCCAGCAGCGCGGACGGGACTAACTATGGCTACACCTTC | CASSADGTNYGYTF
TRBJ2-1 | TRBD2 | TRBV10-3 | TGTGCCATCAGGGATGACAGCTTAGCGGGAGTCACCTACAATGAGCAGTTCTTC | CAIRDDSLAGVTYNEQFF